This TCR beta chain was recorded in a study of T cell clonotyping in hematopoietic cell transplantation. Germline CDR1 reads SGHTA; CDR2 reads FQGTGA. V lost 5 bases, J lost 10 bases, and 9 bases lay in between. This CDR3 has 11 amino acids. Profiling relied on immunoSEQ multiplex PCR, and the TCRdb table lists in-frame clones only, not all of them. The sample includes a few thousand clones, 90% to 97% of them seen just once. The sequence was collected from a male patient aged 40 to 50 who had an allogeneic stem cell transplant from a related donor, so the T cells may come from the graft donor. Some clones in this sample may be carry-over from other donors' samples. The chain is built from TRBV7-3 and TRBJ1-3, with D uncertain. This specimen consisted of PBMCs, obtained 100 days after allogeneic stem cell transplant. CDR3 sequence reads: CASSPGRTIYF. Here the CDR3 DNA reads TGTGCCAGCAGCCCCGGCCGGACCATATATTTT.